This T cell receptor beta chain was found in a study of blood T cell repertoires in COVID-19. V lost 1 base, J lost 6 bases, and 8 bases stayed unmatched. The CDR3 runs 16 residues. Per the germline V gene, CDR1 is LNHDA and CDR2 is SQIVND (reference sequence). Per the original data handling: Amplifying reference gene primers gave estimates of nucleated cell counts. Data came from immunoSEQ multiplex PCR; TCRdb stores just in-frame clones and leaves some out. That table furnishes V, J and clone size, whereas the DNA furnished D and trimming. In the table there are about 200,000 clones, roughly 80% of which are singletons.

This clonotype originated in a human donor in a cohort sampled during active COVID-19. This chain connects TRBV19 to TRBJ1-5, with TRBD1 matching over 8 bases. Sequences were obtained from peripheral blood. The CDR3 bases are TGTGCCAGTAGTATAGTTGGGACAGGAACGTTTCAGCCCCAGCATTTT. Translation gives CASSIVGTGTFQPQHF.